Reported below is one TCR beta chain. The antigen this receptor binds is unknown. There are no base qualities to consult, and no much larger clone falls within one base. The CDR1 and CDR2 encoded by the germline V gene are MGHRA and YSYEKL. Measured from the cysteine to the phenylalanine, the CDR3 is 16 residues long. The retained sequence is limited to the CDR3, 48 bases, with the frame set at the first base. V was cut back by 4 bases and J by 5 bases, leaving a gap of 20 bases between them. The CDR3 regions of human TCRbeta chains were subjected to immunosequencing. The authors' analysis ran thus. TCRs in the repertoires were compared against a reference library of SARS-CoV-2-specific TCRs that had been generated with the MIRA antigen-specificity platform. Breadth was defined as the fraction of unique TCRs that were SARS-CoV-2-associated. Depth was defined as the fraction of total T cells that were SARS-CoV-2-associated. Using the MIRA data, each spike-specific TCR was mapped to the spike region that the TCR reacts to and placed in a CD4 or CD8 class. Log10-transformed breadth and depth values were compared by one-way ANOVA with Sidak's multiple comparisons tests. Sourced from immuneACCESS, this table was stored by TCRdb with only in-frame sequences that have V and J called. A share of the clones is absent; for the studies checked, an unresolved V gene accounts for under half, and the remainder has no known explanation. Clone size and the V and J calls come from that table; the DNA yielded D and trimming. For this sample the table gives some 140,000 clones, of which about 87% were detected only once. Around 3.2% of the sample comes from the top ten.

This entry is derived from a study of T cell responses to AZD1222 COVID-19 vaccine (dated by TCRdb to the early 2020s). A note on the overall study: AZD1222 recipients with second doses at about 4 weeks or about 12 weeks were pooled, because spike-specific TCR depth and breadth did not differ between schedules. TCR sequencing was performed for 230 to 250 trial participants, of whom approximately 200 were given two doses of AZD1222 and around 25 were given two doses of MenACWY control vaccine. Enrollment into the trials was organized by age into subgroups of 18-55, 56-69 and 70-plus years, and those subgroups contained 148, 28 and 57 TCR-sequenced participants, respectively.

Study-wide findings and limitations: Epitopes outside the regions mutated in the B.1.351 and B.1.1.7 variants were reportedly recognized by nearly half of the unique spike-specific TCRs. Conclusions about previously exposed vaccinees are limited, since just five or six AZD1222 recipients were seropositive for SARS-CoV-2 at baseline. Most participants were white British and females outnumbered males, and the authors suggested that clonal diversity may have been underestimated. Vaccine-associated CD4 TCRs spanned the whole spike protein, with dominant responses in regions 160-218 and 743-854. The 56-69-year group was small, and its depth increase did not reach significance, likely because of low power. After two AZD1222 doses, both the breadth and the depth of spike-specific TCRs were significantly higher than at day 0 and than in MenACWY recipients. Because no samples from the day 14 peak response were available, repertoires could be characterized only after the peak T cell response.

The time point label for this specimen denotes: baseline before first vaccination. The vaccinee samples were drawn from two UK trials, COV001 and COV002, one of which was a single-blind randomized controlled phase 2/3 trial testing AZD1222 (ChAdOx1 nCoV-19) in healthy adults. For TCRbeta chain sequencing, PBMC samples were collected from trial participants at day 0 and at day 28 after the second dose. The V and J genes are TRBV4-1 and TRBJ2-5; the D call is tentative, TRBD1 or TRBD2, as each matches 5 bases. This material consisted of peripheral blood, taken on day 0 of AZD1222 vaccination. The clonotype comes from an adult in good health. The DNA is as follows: TGCGCCAGCAGCCCCTCCGAAGGGACGGGGTGGGAGACCCAGTACTTC. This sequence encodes CASSPSEGTGWETQYF.